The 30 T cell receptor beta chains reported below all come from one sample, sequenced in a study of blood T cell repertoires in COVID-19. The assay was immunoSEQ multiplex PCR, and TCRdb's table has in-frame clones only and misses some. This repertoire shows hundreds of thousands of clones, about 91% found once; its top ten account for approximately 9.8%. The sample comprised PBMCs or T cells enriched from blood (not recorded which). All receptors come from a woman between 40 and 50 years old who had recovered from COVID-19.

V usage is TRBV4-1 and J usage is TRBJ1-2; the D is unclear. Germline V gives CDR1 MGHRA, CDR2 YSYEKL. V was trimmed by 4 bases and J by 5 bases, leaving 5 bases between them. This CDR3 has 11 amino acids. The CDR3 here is CASSPRYGYTF. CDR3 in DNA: TGCGCCAGCAGCCCACGGTATGGCTACACCTTC.

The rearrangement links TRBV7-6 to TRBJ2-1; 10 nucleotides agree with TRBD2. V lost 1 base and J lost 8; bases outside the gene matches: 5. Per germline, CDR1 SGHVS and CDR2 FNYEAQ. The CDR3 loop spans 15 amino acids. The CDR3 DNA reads TGTGCCAGCAGCTTAGAGCGAGCGGGAGGGGATGAGCAGTTCTTC. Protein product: CASSLERAGGDEQFF.

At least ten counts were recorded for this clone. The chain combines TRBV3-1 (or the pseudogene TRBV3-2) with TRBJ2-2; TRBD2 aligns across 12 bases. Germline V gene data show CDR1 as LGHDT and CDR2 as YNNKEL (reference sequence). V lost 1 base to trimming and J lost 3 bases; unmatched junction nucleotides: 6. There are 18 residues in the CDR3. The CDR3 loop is CASSQGLAGGPDTGELFF. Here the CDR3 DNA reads TGTGCCAGCAGCCAAGGGCTAGCGGGAGGGCCGGACACCGGGGAGCTGTTTTTT.

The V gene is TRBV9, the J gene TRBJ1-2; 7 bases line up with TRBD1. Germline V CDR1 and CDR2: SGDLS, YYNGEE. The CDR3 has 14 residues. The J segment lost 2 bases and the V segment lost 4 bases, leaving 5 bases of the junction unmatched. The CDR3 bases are TGTGCCAGCAGCCCCGGACAGGAAAACTATGGCTACACCTTC. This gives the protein CASSPGQENYGYTF.

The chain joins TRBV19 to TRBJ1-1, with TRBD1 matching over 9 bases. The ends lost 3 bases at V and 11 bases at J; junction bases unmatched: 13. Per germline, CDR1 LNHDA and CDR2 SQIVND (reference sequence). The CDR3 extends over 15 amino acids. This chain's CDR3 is CASSMVGQGDPGAFF. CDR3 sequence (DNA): TGTGCCAGTAGTATGGTGGGACAGGGTGATCCGGGGGCTTTCTTT.

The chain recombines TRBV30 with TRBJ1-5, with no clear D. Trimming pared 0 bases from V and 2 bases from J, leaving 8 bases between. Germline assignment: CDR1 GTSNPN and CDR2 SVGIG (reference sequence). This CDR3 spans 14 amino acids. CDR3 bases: TGTGCCTGGAGTGTAGGAGGACGCAATCAGCCCCAGCATTTT. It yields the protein CAWSVGGRNQPQHF.

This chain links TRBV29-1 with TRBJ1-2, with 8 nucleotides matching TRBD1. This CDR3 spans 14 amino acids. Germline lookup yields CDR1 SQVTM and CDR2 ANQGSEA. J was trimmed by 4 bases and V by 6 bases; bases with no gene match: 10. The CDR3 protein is CSVALGQGGYGYTF. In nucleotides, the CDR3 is TGCAGCGTCGCCCTCGGACAGGGCGGCTATGGCTACACCTTC.

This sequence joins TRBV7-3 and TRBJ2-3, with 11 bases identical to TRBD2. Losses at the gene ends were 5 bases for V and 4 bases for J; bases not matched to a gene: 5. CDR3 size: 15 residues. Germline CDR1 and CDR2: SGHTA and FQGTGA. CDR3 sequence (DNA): TGTGCCAGCAGCCGTAGCGGGGGGGAGGCAGATACGCAGTATTTT. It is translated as CASSRSGGEADTQYF.

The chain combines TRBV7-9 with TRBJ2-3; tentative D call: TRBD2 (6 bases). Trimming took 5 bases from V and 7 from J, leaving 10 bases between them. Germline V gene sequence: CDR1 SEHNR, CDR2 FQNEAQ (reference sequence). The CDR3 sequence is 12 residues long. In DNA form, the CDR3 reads TGTGCCAGCAGCCCGGACTATCATACGCAGTATTTT. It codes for CASSPDYHTQYF.

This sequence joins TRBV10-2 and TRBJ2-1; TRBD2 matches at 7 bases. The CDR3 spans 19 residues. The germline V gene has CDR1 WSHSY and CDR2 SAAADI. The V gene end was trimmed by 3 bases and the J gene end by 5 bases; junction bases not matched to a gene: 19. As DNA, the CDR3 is TGCGCCAGCAGTGATCGGGGGAGGGTATACGTCGGGGCCAACAATGAGCAGTTCTTC. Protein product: CASSDRGRVYVGANNEQFF.

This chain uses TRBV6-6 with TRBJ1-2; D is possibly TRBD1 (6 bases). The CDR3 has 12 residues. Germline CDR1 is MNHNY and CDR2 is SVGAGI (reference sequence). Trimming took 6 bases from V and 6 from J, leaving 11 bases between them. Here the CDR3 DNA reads TGTGCCAGCAGAGACAGGAATGATGGCTACACCTTC. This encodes CASRDRNDGYTF.

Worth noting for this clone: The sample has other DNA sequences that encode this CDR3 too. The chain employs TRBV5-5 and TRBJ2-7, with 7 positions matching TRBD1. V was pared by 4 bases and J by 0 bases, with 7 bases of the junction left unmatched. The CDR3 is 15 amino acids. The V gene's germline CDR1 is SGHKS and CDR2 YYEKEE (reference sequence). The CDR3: CASSVTGTDSYEQYF. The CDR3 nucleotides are TGTGCCAGCAGCGTAACCGGGACAGACTCCTACGAGCAGTACTTC.

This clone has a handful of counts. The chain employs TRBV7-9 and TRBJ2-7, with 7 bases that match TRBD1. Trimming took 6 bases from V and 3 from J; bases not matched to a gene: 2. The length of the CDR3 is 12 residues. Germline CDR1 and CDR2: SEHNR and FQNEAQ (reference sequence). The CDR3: CASSRQGYEQYF. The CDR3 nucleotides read TGTGCCAGCAGTCGACAGGGCTACGAGCAGTACTTC.

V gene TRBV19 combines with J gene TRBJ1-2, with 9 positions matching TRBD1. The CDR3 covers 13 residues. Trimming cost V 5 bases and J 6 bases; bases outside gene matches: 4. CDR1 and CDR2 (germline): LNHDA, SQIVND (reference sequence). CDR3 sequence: CASSLGQGDGYTF. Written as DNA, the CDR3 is TGTGCCAGTAGTCTGGGACAGGGTGATGGCTACACCTTC.

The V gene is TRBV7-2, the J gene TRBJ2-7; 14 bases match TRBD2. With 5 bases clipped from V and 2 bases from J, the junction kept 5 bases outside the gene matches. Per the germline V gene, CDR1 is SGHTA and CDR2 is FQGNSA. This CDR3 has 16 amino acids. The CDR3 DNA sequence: TGTGCCAGCAGCCCGGGACTAGCGGGGGCTACCTACGAGCAGTACTTC. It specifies CASSPGLAGATYEQYF.

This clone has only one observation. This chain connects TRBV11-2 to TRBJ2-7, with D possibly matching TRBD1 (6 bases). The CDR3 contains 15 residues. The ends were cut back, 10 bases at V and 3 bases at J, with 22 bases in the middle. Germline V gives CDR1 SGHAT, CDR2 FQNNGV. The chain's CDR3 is CATLRRTATYYEQYF. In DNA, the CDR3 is TGTGCCACTCTCCGCCGGACAGCTACTTACTACGAGCAGTACTTC.

Here the CDR3 DNA reads TGTGCCAGCAGCTTAGATTTCGCCGGTGAAAAACTGTTTTTT. Residues: CASSLDFAGEKLFF. The chain carries TRBV11-2 and TRBJ1-4, with unresolved D. The germline V gene encodes CDR1 SGHAT and CDR2 FQNNGV. The CDR3 runs to 14 residues. V lost 0 bases, J lost 7 bases, and 9 bases lay in between. Using reference TRBV11-2 and TRBJ1-4 for the parts outside the CDR3, the full variable domain is EAGVAQSPRYKIIEKRQSVAFWCNPISGHATLYWYQQILGQGPKLLIQFQNNGVVDDSQLPKDRFSAERLKGVDSTLKIQPAKLEDSAVYLCASSLDFAGEKLFFGSGTQLSVL.

CDR3 protein: CASSSGAHEQYF. DNA for the CDR3: TGTGCCAGCAGCTCGGGTGCCCACGAGCAGTACTTC. This chain connects TRBV7-9 to TRBJ2-7; D uncertain. V lost 4 bases, J lost 5 bases, and 9 bases lay in between. The CDR3 contains 12 residues. The V gene's germline CDR1 is SEHNR and CDR2 FQNEAQ (reference sequence).

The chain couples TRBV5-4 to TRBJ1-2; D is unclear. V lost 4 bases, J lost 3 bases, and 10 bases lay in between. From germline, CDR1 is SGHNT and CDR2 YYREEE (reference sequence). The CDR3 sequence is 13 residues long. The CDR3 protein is CASSPTGDYGYTF. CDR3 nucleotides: TGTGCCAGCAGCCCGACCGGAGACTATGGCTACACCTTC.

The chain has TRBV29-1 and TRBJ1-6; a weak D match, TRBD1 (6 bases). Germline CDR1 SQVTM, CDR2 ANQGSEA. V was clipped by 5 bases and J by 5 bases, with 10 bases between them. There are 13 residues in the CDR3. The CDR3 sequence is CSVRDRHNSPLHF. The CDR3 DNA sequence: TGCAGCGTTCGTGACAGGCATAATTCACCCCTCCACTTT.

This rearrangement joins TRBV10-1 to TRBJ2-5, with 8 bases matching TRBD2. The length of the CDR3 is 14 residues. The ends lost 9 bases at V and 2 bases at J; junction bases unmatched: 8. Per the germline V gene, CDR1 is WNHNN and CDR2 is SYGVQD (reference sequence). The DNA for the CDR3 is TGCGCCAGAGAACTAGCGGTAATTCAAGAGACCCAGTACTTC. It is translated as CARELAVIQETQYF.

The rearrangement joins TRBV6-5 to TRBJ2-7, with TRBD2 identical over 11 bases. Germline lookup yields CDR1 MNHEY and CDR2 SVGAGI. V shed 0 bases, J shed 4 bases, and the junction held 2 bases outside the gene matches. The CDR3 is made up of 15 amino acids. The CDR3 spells CASSYSTSGVYEQYF. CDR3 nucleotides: TGTGCCAGCAGTTACTCGACTAGCGGGGTTTACGAGCAGTACTTC.

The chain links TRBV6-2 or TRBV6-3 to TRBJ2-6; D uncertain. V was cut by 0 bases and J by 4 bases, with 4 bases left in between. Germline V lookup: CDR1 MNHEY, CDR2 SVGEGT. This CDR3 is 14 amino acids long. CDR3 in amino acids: CASSYSRGANVLTF. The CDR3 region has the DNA TGTGCCAGCAGTTACTCGCGGGGGGCCAACGTCCTGACTTTC.

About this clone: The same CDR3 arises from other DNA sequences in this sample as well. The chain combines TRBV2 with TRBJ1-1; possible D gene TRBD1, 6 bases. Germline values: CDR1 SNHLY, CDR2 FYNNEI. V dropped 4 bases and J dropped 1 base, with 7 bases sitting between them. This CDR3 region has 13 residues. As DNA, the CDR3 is TGTGCCAGCAGTGGCAGGGGGAACACTGAAGCTTTCTTT. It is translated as CASSGRGNTEAFF.

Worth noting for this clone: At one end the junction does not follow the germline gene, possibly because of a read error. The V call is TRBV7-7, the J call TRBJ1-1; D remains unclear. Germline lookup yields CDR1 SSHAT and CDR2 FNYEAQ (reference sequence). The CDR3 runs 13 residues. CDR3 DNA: TGTGCTAGCAGCTTTTCGAGGAACACTGAAGCTTTCTTT. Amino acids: CASSFSRNTEAFF.

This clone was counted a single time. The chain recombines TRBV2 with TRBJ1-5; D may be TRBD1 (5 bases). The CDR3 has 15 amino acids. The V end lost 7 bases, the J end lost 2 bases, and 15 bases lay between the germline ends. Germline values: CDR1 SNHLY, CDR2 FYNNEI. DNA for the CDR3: TGTGCCAGCAATCGTGACCAGGGTGGCAATCAGCCCCAGCATTTT. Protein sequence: CASNRDQGGNQPQHF.

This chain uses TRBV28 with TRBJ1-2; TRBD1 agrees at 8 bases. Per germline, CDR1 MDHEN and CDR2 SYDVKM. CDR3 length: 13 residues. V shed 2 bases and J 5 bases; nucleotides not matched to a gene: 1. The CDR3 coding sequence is TGTGCCAGCAGTTTAGGACAGGGATATGGCTACACCTTC. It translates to CASSLGQGYGYTF.

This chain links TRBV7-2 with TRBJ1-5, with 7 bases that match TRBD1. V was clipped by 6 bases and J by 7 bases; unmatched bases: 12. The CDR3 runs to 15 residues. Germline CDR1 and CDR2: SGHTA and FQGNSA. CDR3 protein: CASSFTGGGDQPQHF. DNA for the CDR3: TGTGCCAGCAGTTTTACCGGAGGGGGCGACCAGCCCCAGCATTTT.

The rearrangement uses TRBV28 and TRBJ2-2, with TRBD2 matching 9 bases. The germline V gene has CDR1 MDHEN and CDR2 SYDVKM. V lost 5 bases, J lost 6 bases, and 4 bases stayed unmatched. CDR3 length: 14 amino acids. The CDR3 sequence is CASSPGLAAGELFF. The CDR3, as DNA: TGTGCCAGCAGTCCGGGACTAGCAGCCGGGGAGCTGTTTTTT.

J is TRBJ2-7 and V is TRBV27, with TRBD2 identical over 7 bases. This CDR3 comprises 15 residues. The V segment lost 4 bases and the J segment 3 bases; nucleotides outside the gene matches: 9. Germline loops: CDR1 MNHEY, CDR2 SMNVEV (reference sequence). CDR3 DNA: TGTGCCAGCAGTTCCCCGGGGGGACTACGCTACGAGCAGTACTTC. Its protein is CASSSPGGLRYEQYF.